This T cell receptor (beta chain) is drawn from a study of identical twins. Study-level results: Compared with unrelated sharing, twin-shared out-of-frame alpha sequences had more low-probability sequences.

Concerning this clonotype: What it binds is not known.

One entry per CDR3 protein results from TCRdb running MiXCR on the 5' RACE reads. In the table there are approximately 230,000 distinct CDR3 sequences, roughly 13% of which are singletons. Germline CDR1 SQVTM, CDR2 ANQGSEA. Trimming stripped 4 bases from V and 4 bases from J, with 14 bases between. The CDR3 is 14 residues long. Source material: memory (CD45RO+) T cells sorted from blood. The receptor was isolated from a woman aged 18-29 years in good health. The chain has TRBV29-1 and TRBJ1-5; D is unresolved. The CDR3 is CSVGESASNQPQHF. The DNA of the CDR3 is TGCAGCGTTGGGGAAAGCGCCTCGAATCAGCCCCAGCATTTT.